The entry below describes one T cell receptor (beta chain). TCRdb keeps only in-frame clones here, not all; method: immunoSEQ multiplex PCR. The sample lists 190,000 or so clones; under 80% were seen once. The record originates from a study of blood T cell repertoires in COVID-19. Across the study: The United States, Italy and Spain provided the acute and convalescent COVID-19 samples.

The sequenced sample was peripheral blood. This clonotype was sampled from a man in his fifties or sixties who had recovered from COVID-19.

This CDR3 reads CASIPGLADTGELFF. The DNA of the CDR3 is TGTGCCAGCATTCCGGGACTAGCGGACACCGGGGAGCTGTTTTTT. The chain combines TRBV6-5 with TRBJ2-2; TRBD2 agrees at 11 bases. The CDR3 has 15 residues. Trimming cost V 7 bases and J 3 bases; bases outside gene matches: 4. The germline gives CDR1 MNHEY, CDR2 SVGAGI.